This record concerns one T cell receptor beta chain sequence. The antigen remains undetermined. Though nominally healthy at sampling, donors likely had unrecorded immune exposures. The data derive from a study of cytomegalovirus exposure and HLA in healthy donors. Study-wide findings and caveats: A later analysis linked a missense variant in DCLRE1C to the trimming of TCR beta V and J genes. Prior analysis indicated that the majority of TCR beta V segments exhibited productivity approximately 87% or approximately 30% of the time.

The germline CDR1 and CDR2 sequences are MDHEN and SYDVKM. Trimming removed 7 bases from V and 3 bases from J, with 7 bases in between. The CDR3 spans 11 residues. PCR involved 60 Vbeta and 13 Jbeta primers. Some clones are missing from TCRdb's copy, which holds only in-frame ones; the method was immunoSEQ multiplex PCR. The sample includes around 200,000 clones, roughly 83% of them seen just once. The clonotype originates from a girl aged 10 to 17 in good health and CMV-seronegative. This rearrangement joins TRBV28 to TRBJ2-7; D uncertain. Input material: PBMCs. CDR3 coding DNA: TGTGCCAGCACTAAATACTACGAGCAGTACTTC. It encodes CASTKYYEQYF.